Shown below are 14 T cell receptor beta chains from a single sample sequenced in a study of blood T cell repertoires in COVID-19. Assay: immunoSEQ multiplex PCR; the TCRdb copy retains only in-frame clones and omits some. The data hold about 240,000 clones, with roughly 83% observed a single time. The sample taken for sequencing was peripheral blood. Every receptor here comes from a woman older than 75 with acute or convalescent COVID-19.

The chain uses TRBV20-1 and TRBJ2-2, with D maybe TRBD2 (6 bases). Per the germline V gene, CDR1 is DFQATT and CDR2 is SNEGSKA (reference sequence). Trimming removed 3 bases from V and 6 bases from J, with 8 bases in between. The CDR3 contains 12 residues. This CDR3 is CSASWGAGELFF. The CDR3 bases are TGCAGTGCTAGTTGGGGGGCCGGGGAGCTGTTTTTT.

This clone is a singleton in its sample. The chain recombines TRBV5-5 with TRBJ1-1; unclear D gene. The V gene lost 7 bases and the J gene lost 2 bases, with 12 bases spanning the gap. The CDR3 consists of 13 residues. From germline, CDR1 is SGHKS and CDR2 YYEKEE (reference sequence). Written as DNA, the CDR3 is TGTGCCAGCGGTTGGGGAGGAAACACTGAAGCTTTCTTT. It specifies CASGWGGNTEAFF.

This rearrangement joins TRBV5-5 to TRBJ2-3, with TRBD1 matching over 7 bases. Trimming removed 2 bases from V and 3 bases from J; junction bases left unmatched: 6. The CDR3 is made up of 15 amino acids. Germline values: CDR1 SGHKS, CDR2 YYEKEE (reference sequence). The CDR3 region is CASSLDRVETDTQYF. The CDR3 coding sequence is TGTGCCAGCAGCTTAGACAGGGTAGAGACAGATACGCAGTATTTT.

V usage is TRBV29-1 and J usage is TRBJ2-3; TRBD1 might be the D (6 bases). The germline V and J ends were trimmed by 3 bases and 7 bases, with 14 bases remaining between them. Germline V gives CDR1 SQVTM, CDR2 ANQGSEA. The CDR3 contains 13 residues. The CDR3 region is CSVDRQGIHTQYF. The CDR3 DNA follows: TGCAGCGTTGATCGGCAGGGGATCCATACGCAGTATTTT.

The chain uses TRBV6-5 and TRBJ1-6, with D possibly TRBD1 on 5 matching bases. Germline CDR1 MNHEY, CDR2 SVGAGI. V was clipped by 5 bases and J by 8 bases, with 13 bases between them. The CDR3 sequence is 14 residues long. CDR3 region: CASSTGGWDSPLHF. DNA for the CDR3: TGTGCCAGCAGTACCGGGGGTTGGGATTCACCCCTCCACTTT.

This chain uses TRBV7-2 with TRBJ1-2; the D gene is possibly TRBD1 (6 bases). Germline values: CDR1 SGHTA, CDR2 FQGNSA. The CDR3 totals 14 residues. Trimming cost V 5 bases and J 2 bases, with 12 bases left between them. Here the CDR3 reads CASSLTGQNYGYTF. The CDR3 DNA follows: TGTGCCAGCAGCCTAACCGGACAGAACTATGGCTACACCTTC.

In this sample, this clone turned up a few times. The rearrangement links TRBV5-5 to TRBJ2-1; 7 bases are shared with TRBD1. CDR3 length equals 15 residues. The V segment lost 3 bases and the J segment 3 bases; nucleotides outside the gene matches: 6. From germline, CDR1 is SGHKS and CDR2 YYEKEE (reference sequence). The CDR3 DNA is TGTGCCAGCAGCTCGGGACAGTCCTTCTACAATGAGCAGTTCTTC. This translates into CASSSGQSFYNEQFF.

V gene TRBV2 combines with J gene TRBJ2-1; 7 bases line up with TRBD1. With 4 bases clipped from V and 2 bases from J, the junction kept 5 bases outside the gene matches. This CDR3 is 15 amino acids long. CDR1 is SNHLY, CDR2 FYNNEI, per germline. The CDR3 protein is CASSVDRATYNEQFF. The CDR3 bases are TGTGCCAGCAGTGTTGACAGGGCAACCTACAATGAGCAGTTCTTC. Complete variable domain (other parts from reference TRBV2 and TRBJ2-1): EPEVTQTPSHQVTQMGQEVILRCVPISNHLYFYWYRQILGQKVEFLVSFYNNEISEKSEIFDDQFSVERPDGSNFTLKIRSTKLEDSAMYFCASSVDRATYNEQFFGPGTRLTVL.

This rearrangement joins TRBV4-1 to TRBJ1-1; D perhaps matches TRBD1 (5 bases). Germline CDR1 is MGHRA and CDR2 is YSYEKL. Trimming took 1 base from V and 3 from J, leaving 9 bases between them. The CDR3 is made up of 14 amino acids. The CDR3 reads CASSQGRGDTEAFF. For the CDR3, the DNA is TGCGCCAGCAGCCAAGGACGGGGGGACACTGAAGCTTTCTTT.

This clone showed up just a few times. The chain links TRBV28 to TRBJ1-5, with TRBD1 as a possible D gene (6 bases). The CDR3 is 13 amino acids. From germline, CDR1 is MDHEN and CDR2 SYDVKM. V lost 2 bases, J lost 5 bases, and 7 bases lay in between. This CDR3 reads CASSLTGHQPQHF. The CDR3 coding sequence is TGTGCCAGCAGTTTAACAGGGCATCAGCCCCAGCATTTT.

The J gene is TRBJ1-2, the V gene TRBV28, with a tentative D call TRBD1 (6 bases). Germline lookup yields CDR1 MDHEN and CDR2 SYDVKM. The length of the CDR3 is 12 residues. Between the trimmed V and J ends, which lost 4 bases and 8 bases, there was a span of 11 bases. CDR3 protein: CASSSVRGGYTF. The DNA of the CDR3 is TGTGCCAGCAGTTCCGTCAGGGGAGGCTACACCTTC.

V gene TRBV27 combines with J gene TRBJ1-2; perhaps TRBD1 as D (5 bases). V lost 2 bases to trimming and J lost 7 bases, with 20 bases between them. This CDR3 contains 16 residues. The germline gives CDR1 MNHEY, CDR2 SMNVEV (reference sequence). CDR3 sequence: CASSLRSEGREAGYTF. The CDR3 DNA is TGTGCCAGCAGTTTAAGGTCGGAGGGCAGGGAGGCTGGCTACACCTTC.

CDR3 DNA sequence: TGTGCCAGCAGCTGGGGAGGGGGGCTTGCCAAAAACATTCAGTACTTC. Amino acid sequence: CASSWGGGLAKNIQYF. This chain links TRBV5-6 with TRBJ2-4; a possible D gene is TRBD2 (7 bases). V lost 3 bases, J lost 1 base, and 14 bases lay in between. Germline CDR1 SGHDT, CDR2 YYEEEE. This CDR3 region has 16 residues.

This chain joins TRBV5-5 and TRBJ1-3, with no clear D. CDR1 and CDR2 (germline): SGHKS, YYEKEE (reference sequence). The ends were cut back, 3 bases at V and 2 bases at J, with 12 bases in the middle. This CDR3 region has 15 residues. Written as DNA, the CDR3 is TGTGCCAGCAGCTCCGACGGGAATACTGGAAACACCATATATTTT. Protein: CASSSDGNTGNTIYF.